This T cell receptor beta chain was observed in a study of blood T cell repertoires in COVID-19. Using immunoSEQ multiplex PCR, the repertoire was profiled, and TCRdb retains in-frame clones only, with some absent. Among some 140,000 clones listed, about 76% were seen once. Sequencing was carried out using peripheral blood. The sequence was collected from a man at least 80 years old with acute or convalescent COVID-19.

The CDR3 is CASREATNTEAFF. As DNA, the CDR3 is TGTGCCAGCAGAGAGGCCACGAACACTGAAGCTTTCTTT. The chain joins TRBV7-9 to TRBJ1-1; no reliable D call. This CDR3 spans 13 amino acids. The V and J ends lost 6 bases and 1 base respectively, with 9 bases between them. The germline V gene has CDR1 SEHNR and CDR2 FQNEAQ (reference sequence).